This passage covers 28 T cell receptor beta chains from one sample sequenced in a study of blood T cell repertoires in COVID-19. Clones were read by immunoSEQ multiplex PCR, and TCRdb kept only the in-frame ones, dropping some. In the table there are approximately 70,000 clones, about four fifths of which are singletons. Sequenced: peripheral blood. The receptors stem from a woman aged 80 or over with acute or convalescent COVID-19.

The chain couples TRBV6-5 to TRBJ1-5, with a tentative D call TRBD1 (6 bases). In germline, CDR1 is MNHEY, CDR2 SVGAGI. The CDR3 totals 14 residues. V was pared by 6 bases and J by 2 bases, with 11 bases between. Here the CDR3 DNA reads TGTGCCAGCAGACAGGGCGCGGGCAATCAGCCCCAGCATTTT. It is translated as CASRQGAGNQPQHF.

In DNA, the CDR3 is TGTGCCAGCAGCTCATCCCCAGGGGGGCGCTTCACTGAAGCTTTCTTT. It translates to CASSSSPGGRFTEAFF. The genes are TRBV5-5 and TRBJ1-1, with 7 bases lining up with TRBD1. Per the germline V gene, CDR1 is SGHKS and CDR2 is YYEKEE (reference sequence). J lost 4 bases, V lost 3 bases, and 12 bases had no gene match. CDR3 length: 16 residues.

The chain joins TRBV5-4 to TRBJ2-7, with 7 bases aligning to TRBD2. The junction had 3 bases not matched to a gene; V was cut back by 0 bases and J by 3 bases. The CDR3 loop spans 14 amino acids. Per germline, CDR1 SGHNT and CDR2 YYREEE (reference sequence). CDR3 DNA: TGTGCCAGCAGCTTGGGGGAGGGGATCTACGAGCAGTACTTC. Translated: CASSLGEGIYEQYF.

The chain combines TRBV5-1 with TRBJ2-1; TRBD1 matches at 8 bases. Germline loops: CDR1 SGHRS, CDR2 YFSETQ. The V gene end was trimmed by 0 bases and the J gene end by 2 bases; junction bases not matched to a gene: 4. The CDR3 length is 16 residues. The CDR3: CASSLAGQGTYNEQFF. The CDR3 bases are TGCGCCAGCAGCTTGGCAGGACAGGGCACCTACAATGAGCAGTTCTTC.

There are a few counts of this clone. The chain couples TRBV28 to TRBJ1-5, with D perhaps TRBD1 (5 bases). The CDR3 length is 15 residues. Germline V lookup: CDR1 MDHEN, CDR2 SYDVKM. Trimming pared 3 bases from V and 2 bases from J, leaving 11 bases between. The CDR3 sequence is CASSFLGGGNQPQHF. Written as DNA, the CDR3 is TGTGCCAGCAGTTTCCTCGGGGGAGGCAATCAGCCCCAGCATTTT.

The chain links TRBV6-2 or TRBV6-3 to TRBJ2-7; 7 nucleotides match TRBD1. Unmatched junction bases numbered 2, after V lost 2 bases and J lost 1 base. This CDR3 comprises 14 residues. Germline-derived CDR1 and CDR2 are MNHEY and SVGEGT. CDR3 region: CASSYGTASYEQYF. CDR3 bases: TGTGCCAGCAGTTACGGGACAGCATCCTACGAGCAGTACTTC.

The chain couples TRBV18 to TRBJ2-7; D is perhaps TRBD2 (5 bases). Trimming pared 1 base from V and 4 bases from J, leaving 17 bases between. This CDR3 contains 16 residues. Per germline, CDR1 KGHSH and CDR2 LQKENI. The CDR3 DNA follows: TGTGCCAGCTCACCACAACTAGGTTCCGCGCGTTACGAGCAGTACTTC. It translates to CASSPQLGSARYEQYF.

V gene TRBV5-1 combines with J gene TRBJ1-1; D might be TRBD1 (5 bases). Germline loops: CDR1 SGHRS, CDR2 YFSETQ. This CDR3 is built from 15 residues. Trimming cost V 0 bases and J 5 bases, with 14 bases left between them. CDR3 nucleotide sequence: TGCGCCAGCAGCTTGGTCGCCGGGGGGGATACTGAAGCTTTCTTT. It translates to CASSLVAGGDTEAFF. Based on the CDR3 plus reference TRBV5-1 and TRBJ1-1, the full variable domain is KAGVTQTPRYLIKTRGQQVTLSCSPISGHRSVSWYQQTPGQGLQFLFEYFSETQRNKGNFPGRFSGRQFSNSRSEMNVSTLELGDSALYLCASSLVAGGDTEAFFGQGTRLTVV.

This clone was observed a few times. The rearrangement links TRBV15 to TRBJ1-2, with 9 bases matching TRBD1. The CDR3 extends over 16 amino acids. CDR1 is LNHNV and CDR2 is YYDKDF in the germline V gene (reference sequence). With 2 bases clipped from V and 2 bases from J, the junction kept 6 bases outside the gene matches. The DNA for the CDR3 is TGTGCCACCAGCAGACCTAGGACAGGGGTCAACTATGGCTACACCTTC. Translated: CATSRPRTGVNYGYTF.

J is TRBJ2-1 and V is TRBV6-5; 11 bases agree with TRBD1. The J segment lost 9 bases and the V segment lost 6 bases, leaving 4 bases of the junction unmatched. The CDR3 totals 13 residues. Germline CDR1 MNHEY, CDR2 SVGAGI. The CDR3 sequence is CASRGQGAGEQFF. For the CDR3, the DNA is TGTGCCAGCAGAGGACAGGGGGCAGGTGAGCAGTTCTTC.

The chain couples TRBV24-1 to TRBJ2-3, with 11 bases lining up with TRBD1. The germline V gene has CDR1 KGHDR and CDR2 SFDVKD. The CDR3 contains 15 residues. J was trimmed by 5 bases and V by 6 bases; bases with no gene match: 6. The CDR3: CATSFGQGAGDTQYF. The CDR3 nucleotides read TGTGCCACCAGTTTTGGACAGGGGGCTGGAGATACGCAGTATTTT.

This clone has only a few counts. The chain links TRBV7-9 to TRBJ2-5, with 11 nucleotides matching TRBD2. Germline V gene lookup returns CDR1 SEHNR and CDR2 FQNEAQ (reference sequence). CDR3 length equals 14 residues. With 4 bases clipped from V and 4 bases from J, the junction kept 2 bases outside the gene matches. The CDR3 nucleotides read TGTGCCAGCAGCTCAGGACTAGCGGGAGAGACCCAGTACTTC. Encoded protein: CASSSGLAGETQYF.

V usage is TRBV2 and J usage is TRBJ1-3; 8 bases line up with TRBD1. Unmatched junction bases numbered 3, after V lost 6 bases and J lost 2 bases. The CDR3 has 14 residues. Germline loops: CDR1 SNHLY, CDR2 FYNNEI. CDR3 sequence (DNA): TGTGCCAGCAGGGACAGGGTCCCTGGAAACACCATATATTTT. Protein product: CASRDRVPGNTIYF. Complete variable domain (other parts from reference TRBV2 and TRBJ1-3): EPEVTQTPSHQVTQMGQEVILRCVPISNHLYFYWYRQILGQKVEFLVSFYNNEISEKSEIFDDQFSVERPDGSNFTLKIRSTKLEDSAMYFCASRDRVPGNTIYFGEGSWLTVV.

The V call is TRBV5-1, the J call TRBJ2-7; the D is unclear. This CDR3 is built from 11 residues. The V end was cut by 4 bases, the J end by 4 bases, with 6 bases between. Germline V CDR1 and CDR2: SGHRS, YFSETQ. DNA of the CDR3: TGCGCCAGCAGCGGAGAATACGAGCAGTACTTC. This encodes CASSGEYEQYF.

The CDR3 loop reads CASSQGTGRNQPQHF. In DNA form, the CDR3 reads TGTGCCAGCAGCCAAGGGACAGGGAGGAATCAGCCCCAGCATTTT. The chain uses TRBV3-1 (or the pseudogene TRBV3-2) and TRBJ1-5; 8 nucleotides agree with TRBD1. The CDR3 has 15 residues. V shed 1 base, J shed 4 bases, and the junction held 3 bases outside the gene matches. CDR1 LGHDT and CDR2 YNNKEL come from the germline V gene (reference sequence).

V gene TRBV7-3 combines with J gene TRBJ1-2; 8 nucleotides match TRBD1. The V and J ends lost 6 bases and 3 bases, in that order; junction bases with no gene match: 6. The germline V gene encodes CDR1 SGHTA and CDR2 FQGTGA. The CDR3 runs 14 residues. CDR3 residues: CASSPTGVDYGYTF. The CDR3 DNA reads as TGTGCCAGCAGTCCGACAGGGGTCGACTATGGCTACACCTTC.

This clone was found once. The rearrangement joins TRBV11-2 to TRBJ1-1, with no clear D. Germline assignment: CDR1 SGHAT and CDR2 FQNNGV. V was cut by 5 bases and J by 0 bases, with 7 bases left in between. The CDR3 length is 13 residues. CDR3 in amino acids: CASSPRLNTEAFF. The DNA of the CDR3 is TGTGCCAGCAGCCCGCGGTTGAACACTGAAGCTTTCTTT.

V gene TRBV11-2 combines with J gene TRBJ2-3, with a tentative D call TRBD2 (5 bases). V gave up 5 bases and J gave up 1 base, with 13 bases separating them. The V gene's germline CDR1 is SGHAT and CDR2 FQNNGV. The CDR3 is 15 amino acids. The CDR3 region is CASSPPGLRTDTQYF. As DNA, the CDR3 is TGTGCCAGCAGCCCACCCGGACTTCGCACAGATACGCAGTATTTT.

The chain couples TRBV19 to TRBJ1-4; 11 nucleotides match TRBD1. Germline V gene sequence: CDR1 LNHDA, CDR2 SQIVND (reference sequence). V trimming: 10 bases; J trimming: 7 bases; junction bases outside the gene matches: 5. The CDR3 is 13 residues long. CDR3 coding DNA: TGTGCCACCCGGGACAGGGGGACTGAAAAACTGTTTTTT. It codes for CATRDRGTEKLFF. The full variable domain, rest sourced from reference TRBV19 and TRBJ1-4, is DGGITQSPKYLFRKEGQNVTLSCEQNLNHDAMYWYRQDPGQGLRLIYYSQIVNDFQKGDIAEGYSVSREKKESFPLTVTSAQKNPTAFYLCATRDRGTEKLFFGSGTQLSVL.

The chain carries TRBV7-9 and TRBJ1-2; D is unresolved. The CDR3 contains 13 residues. Deletions cut 5 bases from V and 4 bases from J, with 11 bases between. Germline CDR1 reads SEHNR; CDR2 reads FQNEAQ (reference sequence). The CDR3 sequence: CASSEPGTYGYTF. The CDR3 bases are TGTGCCAGCAGCGAACCGGGAACCTATGGCTACACCTTC.

V usage is TRBV7-2 and J usage is TRBJ1-1; weak D call: TRBD1 (6 bases). Germline assignment: CDR1 SGHTA and CDR2 FQGNSA. This CDR3 contains 15 residues. V lost 6 bases to trimming and J lost 3 bases, with 17 bases between them. In nucleotides, the CDR3 is TGTGCCAGCAGTCGAGGACAGCTGTCGGACACTGAAGCTTTCTTT. Its protein product is CASSRGQLSDTEAFF.

The chain couples TRBV2 to TRBJ2-5; 14 nucleotides line up with TRBD2. CDR1 and CDR2 from the germline V gene are SNHLY and FYNNEI. J lost 4 bases, V lost 6 bases, and 7 bases had no gene match. The CDR3 totals 16 residues. CDR3 in amino acids: CASRGLAGGFVETQYF. The CDR3 nucleotides are TGTGCCAGCAGAGGACTAGCGGGGGGATTTGTAGAGACCCAGTACTTC.

The chain couples TRBV7-9 to TRBJ1-5; TRBD1 matches 7 bases. The CDR3 extends over 15 amino acids. J lost 0 bases, V lost 5 bases, and 4 bases had no gene match. The germline V gene has CDR1 SEHNR and CDR2 FQNEAQ (reference sequence). DNA for the CDR3: TGTGCCAGCAGCCGTACAGGGGATAGCAATCAGCCCCAGCATTTT. Its protein product is CASSRTGDSNQPQHF.

The rearrangement uses TRBV5-1 and TRBJ1-2, with 8 bases that match TRBD1. Losses at the gene ends were 3 bases for V and 8 bases for J; bases not matched to a gene: 6. This CDR3 is 13 amino acids long. Looked up from germline, CDR1 is SGHRS and CDR2 is YFSETQ. The CDR3, as DNA: TGCGCCAGCAGCTCTCAGGGGGCGCGAGGCTACACCTTC. Its translation: CASSSQGARGYTF.

The chain joins TRBV4-2 to TRBJ1-6; D is perhaps TRBD1 (5 bases). From germline, CDR1 is LGHNA and CDR2 YNFKEQ. V shed 1 base and J shed 9 bases, with 13 bases lying between them. The CDR3 spans 15 residues. The DNA of the CDR3 is TGTGCCAGCAGCCAAGGGACCGTACAGGCTTCACCCCTCCACTTT. It encodes CASSQGTVQASPLHF.

The rearrangement links TRBV13 to TRBJ2-1; TRBD1 agrees at 7 bases. The trim removed 4 bases at V and 9 bases at J, leaving 6 bases unmatched. The germline gives CDR1 PRHDT, CDR2 FYEKMQ (reference sequence). The length of the CDR3 is 13 residues. Here the CDR3 DNA reads TGTGCCAGCAGCTCACAGGGGTATAGTGAGCAGTTCTTC. Protein sequence: CASSSQGYSEQFF. The variable domain in full, completed from reference TRBV13 and TRBJ2-1, reads AAGVIQSPRHLIKEKRETATLKCYPIPRHDTVYWYQQGPGQDPQFLISFYEKMQSDKGSIPDRFSAQQFSDYHSELNMSSLELGDSALYFCASSSQGYSEQFFGPGTRLTVL.

The chain combines TRBV6-6 with TRBJ1-5, with 7 bases identical to TRBD1. After removal of 6 bases from V and 4 bases from J, the junction contained 9 bases not matched to a gene. CDR3 size: 15 residues. Germline V gene lookup returns CDR1 MNHNY and CDR2 SVGAGI (reference sequence). The CDR3 sequence is CASSRPGQLNQPQHF. CDR3 sequence (DNA): TGTGCCAGCAGCCGACCGGGACAGTTGAATCAGCCCCAGCATTTT.

The chain has TRBV6-5 and TRBJ1-2; maybe TRBD1 (5 bases). Germline V lookup: CDR1 MNHEY, CDR2 SVGAGI. The V gene lost 8 bases and the J gene lost 2 bases, with 15 bases spanning the gap. CDR3 size: 14 residues. CDR3 loop: CASFITGGNYGYTF. Here the CDR3 DNA reads TGTGCCAGCTTTATAACGGGGGGGAACTATGGCTACACCTTC.